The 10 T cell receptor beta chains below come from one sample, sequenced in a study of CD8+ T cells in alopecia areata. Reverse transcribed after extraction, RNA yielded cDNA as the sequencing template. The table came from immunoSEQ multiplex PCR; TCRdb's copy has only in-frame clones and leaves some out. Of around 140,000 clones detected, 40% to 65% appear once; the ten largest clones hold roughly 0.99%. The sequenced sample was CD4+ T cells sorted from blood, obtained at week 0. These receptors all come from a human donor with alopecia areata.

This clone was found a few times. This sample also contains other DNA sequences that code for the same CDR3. The CDR3 DNA sequence: TGCGCCAGCAGCCAAGACGGATCCCGCGGGGAGACCCAGTACTTC. Encoded protein: CASSQDGSRGETQYF. This chain connects TRBV4-1 to TRBJ2-5; perhaps TRBD2 as D (5 bases). The germline V and J ends were trimmed by 0 bases and 5 bases, with 13 bases remaining between them. There are 15 residues in the CDR3. CDR1 is MGHRA, CDR2 YSYEKL, per germline.

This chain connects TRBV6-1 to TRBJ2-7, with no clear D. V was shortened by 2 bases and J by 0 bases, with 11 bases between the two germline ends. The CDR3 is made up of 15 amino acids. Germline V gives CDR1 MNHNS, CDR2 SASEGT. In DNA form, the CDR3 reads TGTGCCAGCAGTGAATGGCGTCTACTCTCCTACGAGCAGTACTTC. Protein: CASSEWRLLSYEQYF.

CDR3 in amino acids: CASSYGLSGVDTQYF. The DNA of the CDR3 is TGTGCCAGCAGCTACGGACTATCCGGGGTAGATACGCAGTATTTT. This chain joins TRBV7-3 and TRBJ2-3; D possibly corresponds to TRBD2 (6 bases). The CDR3 is 15 residues long. Trimming stripped 4 bases from V and 5 bases from J, with 16 bases between. Looked up from germline, CDR1 is SGHTA and CDR2 is FQGTGA.

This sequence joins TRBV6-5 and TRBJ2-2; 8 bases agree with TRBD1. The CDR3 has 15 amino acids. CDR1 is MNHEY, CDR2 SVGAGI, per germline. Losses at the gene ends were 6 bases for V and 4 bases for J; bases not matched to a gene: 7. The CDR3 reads CASSPNDRGTGELFF. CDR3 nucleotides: TGTGCCAGCAGCCCCAACGACAGGGGCACCGGGGAGCTGTTTTTT.

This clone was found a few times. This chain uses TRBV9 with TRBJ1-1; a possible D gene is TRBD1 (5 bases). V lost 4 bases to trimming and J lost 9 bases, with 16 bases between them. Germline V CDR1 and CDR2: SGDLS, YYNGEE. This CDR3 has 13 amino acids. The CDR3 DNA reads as TGTGCCAGCAGCCTCCGGGACCAAGGGAAAGCTTTCTTT. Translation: CASSLRDQGKAFF.

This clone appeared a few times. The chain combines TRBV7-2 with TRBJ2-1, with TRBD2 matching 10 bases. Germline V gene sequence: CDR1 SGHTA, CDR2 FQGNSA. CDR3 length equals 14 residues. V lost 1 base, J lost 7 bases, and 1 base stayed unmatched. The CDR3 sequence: CASSLGTSGNEQFF. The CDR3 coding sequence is TGTGCCAGCAGCTTAGGGACTAGCGGTAATGAGCAGTTCTTC.

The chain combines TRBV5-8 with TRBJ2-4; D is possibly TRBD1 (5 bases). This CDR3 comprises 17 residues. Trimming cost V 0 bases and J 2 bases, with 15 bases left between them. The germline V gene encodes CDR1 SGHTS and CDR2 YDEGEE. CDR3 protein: CASSLGWGREPKNIQYF. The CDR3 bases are TGTGCCAGCAGCTTGGGTTGGGGCCGCGAACCCAAAAACATTCAGTACTTC.

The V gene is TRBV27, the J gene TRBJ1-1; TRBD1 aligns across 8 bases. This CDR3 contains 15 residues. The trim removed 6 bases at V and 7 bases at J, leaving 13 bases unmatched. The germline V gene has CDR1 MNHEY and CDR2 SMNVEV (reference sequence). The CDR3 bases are TGTGCCAGCAGGAGACAGGGGACGGGTTCTGGTGAAGCTTTCTTT. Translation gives CASRRQGTGSGEAFF.

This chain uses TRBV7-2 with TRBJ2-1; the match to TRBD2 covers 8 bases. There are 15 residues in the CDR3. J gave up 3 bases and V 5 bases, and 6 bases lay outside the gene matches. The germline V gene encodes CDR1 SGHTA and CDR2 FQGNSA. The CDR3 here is CASSAGTRGYNEQFF. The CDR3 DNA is TGTGCCAGCAGCGCCGGGACTAGAGGCTACAATGAGCAGTTCTTC. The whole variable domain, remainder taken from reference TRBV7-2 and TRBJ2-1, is GAGVSQSPSNKVTEKGKDVELRCDPISGHTALYWYRQSLGQGLEFLIYFQGNSAPDKSGLPSDRFSAERTGGSVSTLTIQRTQQEDSAVYLCASSAGTRGYNEQFFGPGTRLTVL.

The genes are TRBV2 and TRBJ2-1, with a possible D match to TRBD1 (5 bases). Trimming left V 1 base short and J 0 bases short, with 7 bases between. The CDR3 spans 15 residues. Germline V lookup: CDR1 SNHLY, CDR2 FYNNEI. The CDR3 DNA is TGTGCCAGCAGTGAAGGGCAGGGCTCCTACAATGAGCAGTTCTTC. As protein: CASSEGQGSYNEQFF.